The clone carrying this T cell receptor beta chain has just a few counts. These data originate in a study of blood T cell repertoires in COVID-19. At the level of the study: Donors in the United States, Italy and Spain gave samples during acute or convalescent COVID-19. T cells, B-cell-depleted T cells, or PBMCs provided the cDNA or gDNA that served as material.

As processed by the authors: Nucleated cell number was recorded as an estimate derived from reference gene primer amplification. Method: immunoSEQ multiplex PCR; TCRdb's copy keeps in-frame clones and lacks some. From that table come the V and J calls and clone size; the DNA was used to work out D and trimming. Counted here are 95,000 to 100,000 clones, 75% to 90% occurring once; the ten biggest clones make up about 1.8%. From germline, CDR1 is SEHNR and CDR2 FQNEAQ (reference sequence). Trimming cost V 1 base and J 0 bases, with 13 bases left between them. The CDR3 is made up of 16 amino acids. This clonotype was sampled from a woman aged 70 to 79 with active or convalescent COVID-19. The rearrangement joins TRBV7-9 to TRBJ2-7; D gene unclear. Specimen: peripheral blood. The CDR3: CASSLGASLSSYEQYF. In DNA form, the CDR3 reads TGTGCCAGCAGCTTAGGGGCCAGCCTGAGCTCCTACGAGCAGTACTTC.